This TCR beta chain was observed in a study of T cells in localized non-small cell lung cancer. Study outcomes and limitations: Sequencing covered just one tumor region, so heterogeneity cannot be ruled out.

CDR1 is SGHRS, CDR2 YFSETQ, per germline. There are 14 residues in the CDR3. V shed 4 bases and J shed 0 bases, with 11 bases lying between them. Using immunoSEQ multiplex PCR, the repertoire was profiled, and TCRdb retains in-frame clones only, with some absent. The sample shows approximately 49,000 clones, approximately 80% of them seen only once. Concerning this clone: What it recognizes is unknown.

The chain joins TRBV5-1 to TRBJ2-7; weak D call: TRBD1 (5 bases). The sample here was peripheral blood, taken before any cancer treatment. This TCR was recovered from a man aged 40-75 years with stage I squamous cell lung carcinoma. CDR3 sequence: CASSVTGSSYEQYF. The DNA for the CDR3 is TGCGCCAGCAGCGTAACAGGAAGCTCCTACGAGCAGTACTTC. Filled out from reference TRBV5-1 and TRBJ2-7, the complete variable domain reads KAGVTQTPRYLIKTRGQQVTLSCSPISGHRSVSWYQQTPGQGLQFLFEYFSETQRNKGNFPGRFSGRQFSNSRSEMNVSTLELGDSALYLCASSVTGSSYEQYFGPGTRLTVT.